This T cell receptor beta chain comes out of a study of ipilimumab plus nivolumab after autologous stem cell transplantation. On the study more broadly: A median of about 8 nivolumab and roughly 5 ipilimumab doses were given.

Starting 14 to 28 days after autologous transplant, ipilimumab 1 mg/kg was given. V dropped 0 bases and J dropped 5 bases, with 7 bases sitting between them. CDR3 length: 13 amino acids. Germline V gene lookup returns CDR1 SGHDN and CDR2 FVKESK. Sequencing was performed with immunoSEQ multiplex PCR; in TCRdb, only in-frame clones are kept and a portion is missing. This table has some 15,000 clones, over 70% appearing once. The chain is built from TRBV14 and TRBJ1-2; no definite D call. The sample was PBMCs, taken in a trial of ipilimumab plus nivolumab as post-transplant consolidation. The receptor was derived from a male donor with diffuse large B-cell lymphoma. In nucleotides, the CDR3 is TGTGCCAGCAGCCAAGAAGCACCGTATGGCTACACCTTC. Encoded protein: CASSQEAPYGYTF.